The rows below give T cell receptor beta chains drawn from one sample of a study of T cells in localized non-small cell lung cancer. The protocol was immunoSEQ multiplex PCR, while the TCRdb copy is restricted to in-frame clones and leaves out a portion. The sample carries about 72,000 clones, about 83% recorded once. Here the sequenced sample was peripheral blood, taken before any cancer treatment. The receptors derive from a female donor older than 55 with stage I lung adenocarcinoma. CDR3s include the opening cysteine and the closing phenylalanine or tryptophan. D genes are given only for firm matches. Some rows have no size entry. The others give once, few or many, or a class for an expanded clone.

v_gene: TRBV14; abundance: -; j_gene: TRBJ1-5; d_gene: -; CDR3nt: TGTGCCAGCAGCCAAGAGAGAGGAGGGACGGACAGCAATCAGCCCCAGCATTTT; CDR3aa: CASSQERGGTDSNQPQHF
v_gene: TRBV10-3; abundance: -; j_gene: TRBJ1-6; d_gene: -; CDR3nt: TGTGCCATCAGTGAGCCAGGACCCCTAATCTGGGGAGATAGCTCCTATAATTCACCCCTCCACTTT; CDR3aa: CAISEPGPLIWGDSSYNSPLHF
v_gene: TRBV18; abundance: -; j_gene: TRBJ1-2; d_gene: TRBD1; CDR3nt: TGTGCCAGCTCACCCCCTTCGGGACAGGACTATGGCTACACCTTC; CDR3aa: CASSPPSGQDYGYTF
v_gene: TRBV7-9; abundance: -; j_gene: TRBJ2-1; d_gene: -; CDR3nt: TGTGCCAGCAGCTTCGGGACCTACCAGGGGAATGAGCAGTTCTTC; CDR3aa: CASSFGTYQGNEQFF
v_gene: TRBV27; abundance: once; j_gene: TRBJ2-7; d_gene: -; CDR3nt: TGTGCCAGCAGTTTAGGGAGGGGACAGAGCGACGAGCAGTACTTC; CDR3aa: CASSLGRGQSDEQYF
v_gene: TRBV7-2; abundance: -; j_gene: TRBJ2-3; d_gene: -; CDR3nt: TGTGCCAGCAACTTAGTAGGGACCCCCTCGCAGTATTTT; CDR3aa: CASNLVGTPSQYF
v_gene: TRBV28; abundance: -; j_gene: TRBJ2-7; d_gene: TRBD2; CDR3nt: TGTGCCAGCACCGATAGCGGGACCGGTGGGGACGAGCAGTACTTC; CDR3aa: CASTDSGTGGDEQYF
v_gene: TRBV7-9; abundance: -; j_gene: TRBJ2-3; d_gene: -; CDR3nt: TGTGCCAGCAGCTCCTATACAGGGTCAGATACGCAGTATTTT; CDR3aa: CASSSYTGSDTQYF
v_gene: TRBV7-3; abundance: -; j_gene: TRBJ1-3; d_gene: -; CDR3nt: TGTGCCAGCAGCTTAACCCCCCGGGCCTCTGGAAACACCATATATTTT; CDR3aa: CASSLTPRASGNTIYF
v_gene: TRBV11-3; abundance: -; j_gene: TRBJ1-1; d_gene: -; CDR3nt: TGTGCCAGCAGCTTAGTAGGGGGCACTGAAGCTTTCTTT; CDR3aa: CASSLVGGTEAFF
v_gene: TRBV9; abundance: -; j_gene: TRBJ1-5; d_gene: TRBD1; CDR3nt: TGTGCCAGCAGCAGAGGACAGGGGAATCAGCCCCAGCATTTT; CDR3aa: CASSRGQGNQPQHF
v_gene: TRBV11-2; abundance: once; j_gene: TRBJ1-2; d_gene: TRBD1; CDR3nt: TGTGCCAGCAGCCAGGGACAGGGTGAAGGGTATGGCTACACCTTC; CDR3aa: CASSQGQGEGYGYTF
v_gene: TRBV4-1; abundance: -; j_gene: TRBJ2-5; d_gene: -; CDR3nt: TGCGCCAGCAGCCAAGATAGGGGCGAGACCCAGTACTTC; CDR3aa: CASSQDRGETQYF
v_gene: TRBV9; abundance: once; j_gene: TRBJ2-5; d_gene: TRBD2; CDR3nt: TGTGCCAGCAGCAGGGCTAGCGGGGTTGAGACCCAGTACTTC; CDR3aa: CASSRASGVETQYF
v_gene: TRBV7-9; abundance: -; j_gene: TRBJ1-1; d_gene: -; CDR3nt: TGTGCCAGCAGCCCGGTTGACACTGAAGCTTTCTTT; CDR3aa: CASSPVDTEAFF
v_gene: TRBV5-1; abundance: -; j_gene: TRBJ2-3; d_gene: TRBD2; CDR3nt: TGCGCCACCCGGCGGGACTACCGCACAGATACGCAGTATTTT; CDR3aa: CATRRDYRTDTQYF
v_gene: TRBV11-3; abundance: few; j_gene: TRBJ2-1; d_gene: TRBD2; CDR3nt: TGTGCCAGCAGCTTTAGCGGGAGGGGTTTAGAGGAGCAGTTCTTC; CDR3aa: CASSFSGRGLEEQFF
v_gene: TRBV4-2; abundance: once; j_gene: TRBJ2-5; d_gene: -; CDR3nt: TGTGCCAGCAGCCACGATCTCATAGCGGTAGAGACCCAGTACTTC; CDR3aa: CASSHDLIAVETQYF
v_gene: TRBV6-4; abundance: -; j_gene: TRBJ1-3; d_gene: TRBD1; CDR3nt: TGTGCCAGCAGTGAGCAACGGGACAGGACTTATGGAAACACCATATATTTT; CDR3aa: CASSEQRDRTYGNTIYF
v_gene: TRBV6-5; abundance: -; j_gene: TRBJ1-6; d_gene: -; CDR3nt: TGTGCCAGCAGAGGGAGCTCCTATAATTCACCCCTCCACTTT; CDR3aa: CASRGSSYNSPLHF
v_gene: TRBV7-3; abundance: -; j_gene: TRBJ2-2; d_gene: -; CDR3nt: TGTGCCAGCAGCTCGAAGACGGGCTCGAACACCGGGGAGCTGTTTTTT; CDR3aa: CASSSKTGSNTGELFF
v_gene: TRBV5-1; abundance: -; j_gene: TRBJ1-4; d_gene: -; CDR3nt: TGCGCCAGCAGCGAGGGCTACAGGGAAGGAAAACTGTTTTTT; CDR3aa: CASSEGYREGKLFF
v_gene: TRBV27; abundance: -; j_gene: TRBJ1-4; d_gene: -; CDR3nt: TGTGCCAGCAGTTTATTCGCCGGGTCTTCCTTTAATGAAAAACTGTTTTTT; CDR3aa: CASSLFAGSSFNEKLFF
v_gene: TRBV5-5; abundance: -; j_gene: TRBJ1-2; d_gene: -; CDR3nt: TGTGCCAGCAGTTTACAGGGAGTGGGAGGCTACACCTTC; CDR3aa: CASSLQGVGGYTF